The 19 T cell receptor beta chains reported below all come from one sample, sequenced in a study of cytomegalovirus exposure and HLA in healthy donors. 60 Vbeta and 13 Jbeta primers were used in PCR. Sequenced by immunoSEQ multiplex PCR; TCRdb stores in-frame clones only, minus some. This table holds around 180,000 clones, about 85% found once. Source material: PBMCs. The receptors derive from a boy aged 2 to 10 in good health and CMV-seronegative.

The chain carries TRBV30 and TRBJ2-1; 11 nucleotides align to TRBD2. In germline, CDR1 is GTSNPN, CDR2 SVGIG (reference sequence). V lost 5 bases to trimming and J lost 4 bases; unmatched junction nucleotides: 7. The CDR3 covers 15 residues. The CDR3 protein is CAWDLGTSGYNEQFF. CDR3 DNA sequence: TGTGCCTGGGACCTCGGGACTAGCGGTTACAATGAGCAGTTCTTC.

The V call is TRBV5-4, the J call TRBJ2-5, with 8 positions matching TRBD2. V dropped 4 bases and J dropped 1; count of bases not matched to a gene: 3. Germline CDR1 reads SGHNT; CDR2 reads YYREEE (reference sequence). CDR3 size: 14 residues. This CDR3 reads CASSVAGPQETQYF. In DNA form, the CDR3 reads TGTGCCAGCAGCGTAGCGGGGCCCCAAGAGACCCAGTACTTC.

V is TRBV10-3 and J is TRBJ2-7; TRBD2 aligns across 14 bases. Trimming took 0 bases from V and 6 from J; bases not matched to a gene: 4. This CDR3 comprises 16 residues. The germline CDR1 and CDR2 sequences are ENHRY and SYGVKD. The CDR3 is CAISESTSGRACEQYF. The CDR3 nucleotides read TGTGCCATCAGTGAGTCGACTAGCGGGAGGGCCTGCGAGCAGTACTTC.

The gene calls are TRBV2 and TRBJ2-5; D unresolved. Germline CDR1 SNHLY, CDR2 FYNNEI. With 9 bases removed from V and 5 bases from J, the gap between germline ends came to 7 bases. This CDR3 has 10 amino acids. In DNA form, the CDR3 reads TGTGCCAGTACTTGGGAGACCCAGTACTTC. Translation gives CASTWETQYF.

In DNA form, the CDR3 reads TGTGCCAGCAGTCTCACCCCGGCAGGGGCCTATAATTCACCCCTCCACTTT. This encodes CASSLTPAGAYNSPLHF. J is TRBJ1-6 and V is TRBV28; D perhaps matches TRBD1 (6 bases). Germline V gene data show CDR1 as MDHEN and CDR2 as SYDVKM. The germline V and J ends were trimmed by 5 bases and 2 bases, with 16 bases remaining between them. The CDR3 is 17 amino acids.

Written as DNA, the CDR3 is TGTGCCAGCAGCTTGGGAGGGGGACAGGGGTTATTCGAGCAGTACTTC. It codes for CASSLGGGQGLFEQYF. The chain joins TRBV7-2 to TRBJ2-7, with 10 positions matching TRBD1. The J segment lost 6 bases and the V segment lost 3 bases, leaving 11 bases of the junction unmatched. The CDR3 sequence is 16 residues long. Looked up from germline, CDR1 is SGHTA and CDR2 is FQGNSA.

The chain has TRBV5-1 and TRBJ2-6; D is uncertain. This CDR3 comprises 14 residues. V was shortened by 0 bases and J by 2 bases, with 3 bases between the two germline ends. Germline CDR1 reads SGHRS; CDR2 reads YFSETQ. The CDR3 sequence is CASSLGAGANVLTF. The CDR3, as DNA: TGCGCCAGCAGCTTGGGAGCTGGGGCCAACGTCCTGACTTTC.

This sequence joins TRBV28 and TRBJ2-3, with TRBD2 matching over 14 bases. Germline CDR1 reads MDHEN; CDR2 reads SYDVKM. This CDR3 contains 15 residues. V trimming: 5 bases; J trimming: 4 bases; junction bases outside the gene matches: 2. The CDR3 spells CASSGLAGGADTQYF. Here the CDR3 DNA reads TGTGCCAGCAGTGGACTAGCGGGAGGTGCAGATACGCAGTATTTT.

On this clone itself: One end of the junction does not line up with germline, which may come from a read error. The chain employs TRBV7-9 and TRBJ2-5; 9 nucleotides agree with TRBD2. The CDR3 spans 11 residues. Germline V CDR1 and CDR2: SEHNR, FQNEAQ (reference sequence). The CDR3 coding sequence is TGTTCCAGCAGCGGGGGGGAGACCCAGTACTTC. It codes for CSSSGGETQYF.

V usage is TRBV4-1 and J usage is TRBJ2-1; unclear D gene. V lost 1 base to trimming and J lost 8 bases, with 12 bases between them. Germline CDR1 reads MGHRA; CDR2 reads YSYEKL. This CDR3 is built from 14 residues. The CDR3 coding sequence is TGCGCCAGCAGCCAAGTTCTTGCGGTGGATGAGCAGTTCTTC. It is translated as CASSQVLAVDEQFF.

The rearrangement uses TRBV5-1 and TRBJ2-1, with 7 bases fitting TRBD1. The CDR3 is 16 residues long. With V trimmed by 0 bases and J by 10 bases, 13 bases remained unmatched. In germline, CDR1 is SGHRS, CDR2 YFSETQ. The CDR3: CASSLDPSGQSSEQFF. Written as DNA, the CDR3 is TGCGCCAGCAGCTTGGACCCCTCGGGACAGTCTTCCGAGCAGTTCTTC.

The chain joins TRBV2 to TRBJ2-7; D gene unclear. The CDR3 has 12 amino acids. The V end was cut by 5 bases, the J end by 3 bases, with 8 bases between. Germline V gene data show CDR1 as SNHLY and CDR2 as FYNNEI. CDR3 loop: CASSKQNYEQYF. CDR3 DNA sequence: TGTGCCAGCAGTAAACAGAACTACGAGCAGTACTTC.

Only a few counts were recorded for this clone. The chain couples TRBV28 to TRBJ1-3; 9 bases match TRBD1. In germline, CDR1 is MDHEN, CDR2 SYDVKM. After removal of 8 bases from V and 7 bases from J, the junction contained 6 bases not matched to a gene. The CDR3 has 13 amino acids. The CDR3 loop is CASYNRGRNTIYF. The CDR3 DNA reads as TGTGCCAGCTATAACAGGGGGCGTAACACCATATATTTT.

This clone was counted a few times. The rearrangement uses TRBV11-1 and TRBJ2-4; 9 bases align to TRBD2. The germline CDR1 and CDR2 sequences are SGHAT and FQDESV (reference sequence). There are 17 residues in the CDR3. V shed 1 base and J 7 bases; nucleotides not matched to a gene: 11. CDR3 bases: TGTGCCAGCAGCTTAGTGTCACGGGCGGGGGGGGGCAACATTCAGTACTTC. Protein: CASSLVSRAGGGNIQYF.

The count of this clone is one. The chain uses TRBV10-2 and TRBJ2-5; the match to TRBD2 covers 9 bases. Germline V gene sequence: CDR1 WSHSY, CDR2 SAAADI. V trimming: 5 bases; J trimming: 1 base; junction bases outside the gene matches: 5. The CDR3 is 15 amino acids. CDR3 DNA: TGCGCCAGCAGTCCCGGACTAGCGCCCCAAGAGACCCAGTACTTC. Translated, it gives CASSPGLAPQETQYF.

With regard to this clone: Sequence at one end of the junction differs from germline and may be a read error. The chain couples TRBV7-9 to TRBJ2-3; the match to TRBD2 covers 11 bases. The CDR3 covers 14 residues. CDR1 SEHNR and CDR2 FQNEAQ come from the germline V gene (reference sequence). This CDR3 is CSSSASGRTDTQYF. The DNA for the CDR3 is TGTTCCAGCAGCGCTAGCGGGAGGACAGATACGCAGTATTTT.

The chain couples TRBV9 to TRBJ1-4; D perhaps matches TRBD1 (5 bases). V lost 3 bases and J lost 0, with 12 bases in between. CDR1 SGDLS and CDR2 YYNGEE come from the germline V gene. This CDR3 contains 16 residues. The CDR3 loop is CASSEEGIPTNEKLFF. The CDR3 nucleotides read TGTGCCAGCAGCGAGGAGGGGATACCAACTAATGAAAAACTGTTTTTT.

The gene calls are TRBV14 and TRBJ1-2, with 9 bases matching TRBD1. From germline, CDR1 is SGHDN and CDR2 FVKESK. After removal of 1 base from V and 1 base from J, the junction contained 13 bases not matched to a gene. CDR3 length: 19 residues. The CDR3 DNA follows: TGTGCCAGCAGCCAAGGAGCTGGACAGGGGACCTCTTATAACTATGGCTACACCTTC. Translation gives CASSQGAGQGTSYNYGYTF.

This sequence joins TRBV28 and TRBJ1-2; TRBD1 matches at 8 bases. V shed 6 bases and J 8 bases; nucleotides not matched to a gene: 8. CDR3 length: 13 amino acids. The germline V gene encodes CDR1 MDHEN and CDR2 SYDVKM. The chain's CDR3 is CASRRTGLWGYTF. CDR3 bases: TGTGCCAGCAGAAGGACAGGGCTCTGGGGCTACACCTTC.